This T cell receptor beta chain was observed in a study of blood T cell repertoires in COVID-19. Study overall: Nucleic acid was either cDNA or gDNA, and it came from T cells, B-cell-depleted T cells, or PBMCs.

The CDR3 length is 17 residues. Germline CDR1 and CDR2: SGDLS and YYNGEE. The ends lost 0 bases at V and 4 bases at J; junction bases unmatched: 10. Under the authors' procedure: Reference gene primer amplification gave nucleated cell count estimates. The table came from immunoSEQ multiplex PCR; TCRdb's copy has only in-frame clones and leaves some out. Clone size and the V and J calls come from that table; the DNA yielded D and trimming. The sample carries about 140,000 clones, over 60% recorded once. This rearrangement joins TRBV9 to TRBJ2-5, with 9 bases fitting TRBD2. Sequencing input: peripheral blood. The sequence was collected from a woman aged 50 to 65 with active or convalescent COVID-19. This CDR3 reads CASSVEGSGSVGETQYF. The CDR3 bases are TGTGCCAGCAGCGTAGAAGGTAGCGGGAGTGTAGGAGAGACCCAGTACTTC.